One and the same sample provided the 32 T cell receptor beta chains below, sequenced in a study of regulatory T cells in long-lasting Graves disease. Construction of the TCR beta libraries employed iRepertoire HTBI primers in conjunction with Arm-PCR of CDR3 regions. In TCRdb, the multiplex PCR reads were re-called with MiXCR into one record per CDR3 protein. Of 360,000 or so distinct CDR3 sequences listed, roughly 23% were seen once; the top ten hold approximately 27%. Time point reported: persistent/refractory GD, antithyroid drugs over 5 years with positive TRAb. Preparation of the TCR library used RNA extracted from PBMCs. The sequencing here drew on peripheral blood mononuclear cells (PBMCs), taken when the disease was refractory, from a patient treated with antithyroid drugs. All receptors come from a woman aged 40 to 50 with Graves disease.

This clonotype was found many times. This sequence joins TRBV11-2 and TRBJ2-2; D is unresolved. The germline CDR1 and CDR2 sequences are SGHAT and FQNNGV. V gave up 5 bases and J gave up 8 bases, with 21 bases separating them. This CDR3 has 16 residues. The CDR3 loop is CASSTPRKPLEGELFF. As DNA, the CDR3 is TGTGCCAGCAGCACCCCCAGAAAGCCTCTGGAGGGGGAGCTGTTTTTT.

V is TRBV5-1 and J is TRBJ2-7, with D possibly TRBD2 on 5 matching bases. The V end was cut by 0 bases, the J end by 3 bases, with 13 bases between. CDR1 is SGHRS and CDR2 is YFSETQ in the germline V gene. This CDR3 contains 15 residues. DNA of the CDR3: TGCGCCAGCAGCTTGGATCCGGGAACAGACTACGAGCAGTACTTC. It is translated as CASSLDPGTDYEQYF.

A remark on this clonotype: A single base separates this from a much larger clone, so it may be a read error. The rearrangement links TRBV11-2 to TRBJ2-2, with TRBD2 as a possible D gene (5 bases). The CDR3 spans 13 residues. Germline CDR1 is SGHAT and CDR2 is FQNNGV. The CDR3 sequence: CASSPAGVGELLF. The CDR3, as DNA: TGTGCCAGCAGCCCCGCTGGGGTCGGGGAGCTGCTTTTT.

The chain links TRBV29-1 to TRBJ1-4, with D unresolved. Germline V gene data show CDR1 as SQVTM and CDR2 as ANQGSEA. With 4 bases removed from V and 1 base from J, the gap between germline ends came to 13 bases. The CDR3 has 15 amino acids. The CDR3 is CSVGGLEVTNEKLFF. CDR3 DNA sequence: TGCAGCGTTGGTGGGTTGGAGGTAACTAATGAAAAACTGTTTTTT.

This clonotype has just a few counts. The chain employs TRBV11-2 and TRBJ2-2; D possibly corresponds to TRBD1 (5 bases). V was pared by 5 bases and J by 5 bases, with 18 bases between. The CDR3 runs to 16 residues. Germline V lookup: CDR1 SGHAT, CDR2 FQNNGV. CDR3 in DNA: TGTGCCAGCAGCCCTCTTAGGGGAAGCCGGACCGGGGAGCTGTTTTTT. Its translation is CASSPLRGSRTGELFF.

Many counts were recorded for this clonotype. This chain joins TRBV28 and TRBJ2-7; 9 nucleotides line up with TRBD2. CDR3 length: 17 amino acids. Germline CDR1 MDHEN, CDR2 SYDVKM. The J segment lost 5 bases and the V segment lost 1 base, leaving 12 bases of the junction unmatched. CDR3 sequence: CASSLYVIAGASHEQYF. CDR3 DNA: TGTGCCAGCAGTTTATATGTGATAGCGGGAGCGAGCCACGAGCAGTACTTC.

In DNA form, the CDR3 reads TGTGCCATCAGTGGGGGACAAAAGCAGTACTTC. Translation: CAISGGQKQYF. The V gene is TRBV10-3, the J gene TRBJ2-7; weak D call: TRBD1 (6 bases). Between the trimmed V and J ends, which lost 4 bases and 8 bases, there was a span of 9 bases. The germline gives CDR1 ENHRY, CDR2 SYGVKD. This CDR3 region has 11 residues.

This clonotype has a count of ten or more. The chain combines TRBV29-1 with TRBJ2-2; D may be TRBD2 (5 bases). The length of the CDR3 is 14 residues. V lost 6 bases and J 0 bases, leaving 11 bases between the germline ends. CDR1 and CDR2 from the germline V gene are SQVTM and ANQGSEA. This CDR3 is CSVRSGTNTGELFF. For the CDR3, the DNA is TGCAGCGTGCGTTCGGGGACGAACACCGGGGAGCTGTTTTTT.

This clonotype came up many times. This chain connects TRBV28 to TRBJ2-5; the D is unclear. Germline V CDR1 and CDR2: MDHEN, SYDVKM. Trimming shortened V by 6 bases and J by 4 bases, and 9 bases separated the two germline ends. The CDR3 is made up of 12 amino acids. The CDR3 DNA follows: TGTGCCAGCAGGGCCTTTGGAGAGACCCAGTACTTC. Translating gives CASRAFGETQYF.

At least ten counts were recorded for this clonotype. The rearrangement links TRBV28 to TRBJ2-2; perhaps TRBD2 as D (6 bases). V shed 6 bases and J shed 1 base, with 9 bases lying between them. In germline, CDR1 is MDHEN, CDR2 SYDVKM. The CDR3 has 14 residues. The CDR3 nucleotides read TGTGCCAGCAGCACGACTAGGAACACCGGGGAGCTGTTTTTT. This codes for CASSTTRNTGELFF.

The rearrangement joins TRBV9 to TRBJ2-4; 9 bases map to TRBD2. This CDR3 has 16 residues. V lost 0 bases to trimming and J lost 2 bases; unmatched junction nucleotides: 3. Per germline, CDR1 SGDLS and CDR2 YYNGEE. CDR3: CASSVDLAGPKNIQYF. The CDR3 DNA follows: TGTGCCAGCAGCGTAGATCTAGCGGGGCCCAAAAACATTCAGTACTTC.

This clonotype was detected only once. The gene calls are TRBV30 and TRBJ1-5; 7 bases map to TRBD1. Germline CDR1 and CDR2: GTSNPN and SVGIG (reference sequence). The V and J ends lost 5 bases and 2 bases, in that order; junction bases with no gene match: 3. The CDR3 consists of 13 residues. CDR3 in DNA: TGTGCCTGGGGGGACAGCGGCAATCAGCCCCAGCATTTT. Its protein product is CAWGDSGNQPQHF.

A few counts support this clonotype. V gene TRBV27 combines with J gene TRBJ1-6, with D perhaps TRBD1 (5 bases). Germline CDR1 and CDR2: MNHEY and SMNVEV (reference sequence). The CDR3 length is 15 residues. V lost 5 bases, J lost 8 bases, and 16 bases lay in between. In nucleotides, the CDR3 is TGTGCCAGCAGTCCGAGGGGTTCAACTGATTCACCCCTCCACTTT. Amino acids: CASSPRGSTDSPLHF.

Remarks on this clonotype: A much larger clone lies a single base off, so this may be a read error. The CDR3 coding sequence is TGTGCCAGCAGCTTAGATTTAGCGGGAGGGCGAGTGACCCAGTACTTC. Residues: CASSLDLAGGRVTQYF. The chain has TRBV11-2 and TRBJ2-5; 11 nucleotides match TRBD2. The CDR3 runs to 16 residues. Per germline, CDR1 SGHAT and CDR2 FQNNGV. The junction had 7 bases not matched to a gene; V was cut back by 0 bases and J by 7 bases.

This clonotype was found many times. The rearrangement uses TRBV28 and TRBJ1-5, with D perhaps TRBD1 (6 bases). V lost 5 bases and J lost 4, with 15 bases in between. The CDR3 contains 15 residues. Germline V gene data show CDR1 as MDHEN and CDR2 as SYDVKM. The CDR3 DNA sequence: TGTGCCAGCAGTCCGCGGGACATCCCTAATCAGCCCCAGCATTTT. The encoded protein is CASSPRDIPNQPQHF.

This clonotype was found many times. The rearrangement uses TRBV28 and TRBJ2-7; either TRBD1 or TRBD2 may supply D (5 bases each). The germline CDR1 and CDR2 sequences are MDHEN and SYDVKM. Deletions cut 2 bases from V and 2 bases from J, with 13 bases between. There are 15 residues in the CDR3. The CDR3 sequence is CASSLGGMGPYEQYF. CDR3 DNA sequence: TGTGCCAGCAGTTTAGGGGGAATGGGGCCCTACGAGCAGTACTTC.

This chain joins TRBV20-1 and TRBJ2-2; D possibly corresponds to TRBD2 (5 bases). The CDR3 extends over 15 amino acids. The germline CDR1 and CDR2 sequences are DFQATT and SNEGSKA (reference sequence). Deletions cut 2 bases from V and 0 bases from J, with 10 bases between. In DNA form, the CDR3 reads TGCAGTGCTAGACTCGAGGGCCCGAACACCGGGGAGCTGTTTTTT. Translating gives CSARLEGPNTGELFF.

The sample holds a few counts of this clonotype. In DNA form, the CDR3 reads TGTGCCAGCAGCTTAAAAAAATATCTTTTTCCGGGACATGGGATCTACGAGCAGTACTTC. Translating gives CASSLKKYLFPGHGIYEQYF. The chain is built from TRBV11-2 and TRBJ2-7; D might be TRBD1 (6 bases). The CDR3 sequence is 20 residues long. The germline V gene encodes CDR1 SGHAT and CDR2 FQNNGV. With 2 bases removed from V and 3 bases from J, the gap between germline ends came to 29 bases.

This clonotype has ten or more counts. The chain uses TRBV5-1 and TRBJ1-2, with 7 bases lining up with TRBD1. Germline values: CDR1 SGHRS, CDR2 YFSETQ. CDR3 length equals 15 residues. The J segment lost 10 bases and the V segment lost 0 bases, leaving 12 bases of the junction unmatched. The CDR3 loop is CASSLGSVGTANYTF. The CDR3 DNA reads TGCGCCAGCAGCTTGGGCAGCGTCGGGACAGCCAACTACACCTTC.

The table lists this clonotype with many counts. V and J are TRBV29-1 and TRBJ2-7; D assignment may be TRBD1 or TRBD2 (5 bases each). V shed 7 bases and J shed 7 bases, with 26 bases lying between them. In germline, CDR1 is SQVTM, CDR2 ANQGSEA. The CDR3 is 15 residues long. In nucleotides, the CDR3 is TGCAGCGCAGCTCCCGGGGACGTGCCCGAGAGGGAGCAGTACTTC. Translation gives CSAAPGDVPEREQYF.

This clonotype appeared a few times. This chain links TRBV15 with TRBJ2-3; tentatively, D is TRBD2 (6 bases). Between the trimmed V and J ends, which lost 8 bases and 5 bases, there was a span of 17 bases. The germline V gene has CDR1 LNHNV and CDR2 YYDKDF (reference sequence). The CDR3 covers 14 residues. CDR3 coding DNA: TGTGCCACCTGGGCAGGGAGGTTTAGAGATACGCAGTATTTT. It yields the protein CATWAGRFRDTQYF. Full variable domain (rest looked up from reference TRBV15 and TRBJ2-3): DAMVIQNPRYQVTQFGKPVTLSCSQTLNHNVMYWYQQKSSQAPKLLFHYYDKDFNNEADTPDNFQSRRPNTSFCFLDIRSPGLGDTAMYLCATWAGRFRDTQYFGPGTRLTVL.

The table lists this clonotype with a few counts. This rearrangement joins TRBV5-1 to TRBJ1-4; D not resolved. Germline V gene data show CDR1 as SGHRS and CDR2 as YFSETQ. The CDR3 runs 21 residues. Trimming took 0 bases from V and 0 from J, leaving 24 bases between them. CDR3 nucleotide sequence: TGCGCCAGCAGCTTGGCCTTCTCCCGGAGGGAGGGTTTCGCAACTAATGAAAAACTGTTTTTT. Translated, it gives CASSLAFSRREGFATNEKLFF.

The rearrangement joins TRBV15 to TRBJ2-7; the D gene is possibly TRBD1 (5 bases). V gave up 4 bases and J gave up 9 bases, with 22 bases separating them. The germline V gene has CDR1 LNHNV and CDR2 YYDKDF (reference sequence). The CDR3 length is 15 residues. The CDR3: CATSTGFTLPLLQYF. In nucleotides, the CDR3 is TGTGCCACCAGCACAGGGTTTACTCTCCCTTTGCTGCAGTACTTC. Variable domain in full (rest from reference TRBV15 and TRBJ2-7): DAMVIQNPRYQVTQFGKPVTLSCSQTLNHNVMYWYQQKSSQAPKLLFHYYDKDFNNEADTPDNFQSRRPNTSFCFLDIRSPGLGDTAMYLCATSTGFTLPLLQYFGPGTRLTVT.

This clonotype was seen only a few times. CDR3 residues: CASSQLVQSGELFF. The CDR3 DNA follows: TGTGCCAGCAGCCAACTGGTCCAGTCCGGGGAGCTGTTTTTT. The genes are TRBV14 and TRBJ2-2; D is uncertain. Trimming removed 2 bases from V and 6 bases from J, with 10 bases in between. CDR1 and CDR2 from the germline V gene are SGHDN and FVKESK. The CDR3 is made up of 14 amino acids.

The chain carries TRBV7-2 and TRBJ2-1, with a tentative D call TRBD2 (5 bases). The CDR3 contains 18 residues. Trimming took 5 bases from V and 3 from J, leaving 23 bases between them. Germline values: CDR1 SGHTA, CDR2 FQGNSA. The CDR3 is CASSPKGLSADGYNEQFF. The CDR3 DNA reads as TGTGCCAGCAGCCCGAAGGGATTATCAGCGGACGGCTACAATGAGCAGTTCTTC.

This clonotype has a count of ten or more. The CDR3 protein is CASSLQYGGTGELFF. In nucleotides, the CDR3 is TGTGCCAGCAGCCTCCAGTATGGAGGCACCGGGGAGCTGTTTTTT. The chain joins TRBV12-3 or TRBV12-4 to TRBJ2-2; D is possibly TRBD2 (5 bases). CDR3 length: 15 amino acids. The V end lost 6 bases, the J end lost 4 bases, and 15 bases lay between the germline ends.

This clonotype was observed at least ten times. The CDR3 DNA reads as TGCAGCGTTGAAGCCCGGACGGGCTCCTACGAGCAGTACTTC. Residues: CSVEARTGSYEQYF. V gene TRBV29-1 combines with J gene TRBJ2-7; no reliable D call. The V end lost 1 base, the J end lost 0 bases, and 10 bases lay between the germline ends. The CDR3 consists of 14 residues. Germline lookup yields CDR1 SQVTM and CDR2 ANQGSEA.

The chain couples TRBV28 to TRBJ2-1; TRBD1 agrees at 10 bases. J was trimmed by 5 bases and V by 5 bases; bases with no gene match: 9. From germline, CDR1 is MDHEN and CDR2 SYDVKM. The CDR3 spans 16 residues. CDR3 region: CASSPLTGGFDNEQFF. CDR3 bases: TGTGCCAGCAGTCCTCTGACAGGGGGCTTTGACAATGAGCAGTTCTTC. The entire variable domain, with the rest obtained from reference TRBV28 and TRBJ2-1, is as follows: DVKVTQSSRYLVKRTGEKVFLECVQDMDHENMFWYRQDPGLGLRLIYFSYDVKMKEKGDIPEGYSVSREKKERFSLILESASTNQTSMYLCASSPLTGGFDNEQFFGPGTRLTVL.

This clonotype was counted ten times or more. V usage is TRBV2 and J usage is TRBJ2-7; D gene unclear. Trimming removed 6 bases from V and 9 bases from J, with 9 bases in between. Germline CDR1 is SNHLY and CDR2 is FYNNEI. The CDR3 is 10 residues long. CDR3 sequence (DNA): TGTGCCAGCAGACCATGGGGGCAGTACTTC. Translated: CASRPWGQYF.

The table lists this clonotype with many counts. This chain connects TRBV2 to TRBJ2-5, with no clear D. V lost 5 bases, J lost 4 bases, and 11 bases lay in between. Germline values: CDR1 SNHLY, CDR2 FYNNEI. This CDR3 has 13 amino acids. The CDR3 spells CASSRVTGETQYF. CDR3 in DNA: TGTGCCAGCAGTCGCGTTACTGGAGAGACCCAGTACTTC.

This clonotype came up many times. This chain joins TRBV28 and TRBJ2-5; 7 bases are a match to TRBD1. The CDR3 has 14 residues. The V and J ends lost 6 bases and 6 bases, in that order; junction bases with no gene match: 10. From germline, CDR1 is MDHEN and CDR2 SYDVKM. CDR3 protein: CASRETGRGKTQYF. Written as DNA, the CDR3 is TGTGCCAGCAGAGAGACAGGGCGCGGAAAGACCCAGTACTTC.

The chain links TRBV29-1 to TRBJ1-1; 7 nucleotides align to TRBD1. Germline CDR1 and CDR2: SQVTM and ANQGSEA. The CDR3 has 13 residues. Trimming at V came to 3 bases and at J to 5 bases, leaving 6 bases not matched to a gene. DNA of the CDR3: TGCAGCGTTGACGACAGGGAAGGTACTGAAGCTTTCTTT. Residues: CSVDDREGTEAFF.